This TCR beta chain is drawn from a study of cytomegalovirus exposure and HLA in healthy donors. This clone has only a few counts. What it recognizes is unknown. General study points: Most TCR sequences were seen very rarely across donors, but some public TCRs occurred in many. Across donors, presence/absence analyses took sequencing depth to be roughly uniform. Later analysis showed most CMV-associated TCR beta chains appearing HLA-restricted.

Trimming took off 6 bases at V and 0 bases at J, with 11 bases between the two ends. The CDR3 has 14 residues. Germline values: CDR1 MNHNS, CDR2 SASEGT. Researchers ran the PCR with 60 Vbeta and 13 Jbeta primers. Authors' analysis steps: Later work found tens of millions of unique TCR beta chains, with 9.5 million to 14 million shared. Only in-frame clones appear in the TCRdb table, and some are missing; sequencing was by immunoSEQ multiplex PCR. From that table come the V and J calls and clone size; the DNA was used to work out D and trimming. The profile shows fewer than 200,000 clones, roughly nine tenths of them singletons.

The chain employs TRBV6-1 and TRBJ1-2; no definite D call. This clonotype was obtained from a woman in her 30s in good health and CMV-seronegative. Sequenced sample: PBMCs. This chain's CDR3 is CASRAIQTNYGYTF. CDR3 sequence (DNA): TGTGCCAGCAGGGCTATACAGACTAACTATGGCTACACCTTC.